These T cell receptor beta chains were read from a single sample in a study of T cell responses to AZD1222 COVID-19 vaccine. Clones were sequenced by immunoSEQ multiplex PCR, and TCRdb holds only the in-frame ones, with some missing. The table shows about 150,000 clones, with 75% to 90% occurring only once. The sample here was peripheral blood, taken 28 days after the second AZD1222 dose. These receptors came from an adult who received the AZD1222 COVID-19 vaccine. Both conserved end residues are part of each CDR3. Clone size appears in some rows only: once, few, many, or a class for an expanded clone.

TRBJ2-7	TRBV9	14	.	CASSRGDFSYEQYF
TRBJ2-7	TRBV2	11	.	CASQLSYEQYF
TRBJ1-3	TRBV12-5	14	.	CASGNSGPGNTIYF
TRBJ2-3	TRBV9	15	.	CASSVSGTNWDTQYF
TRBJ1-5	TRBV19	17	.	CASSIASGTGDPQPQHF
TRBJ1-4	TRBV5-4	16	.	CASSLVGARTNEKLFF
TRBJ1-5	TRBV19	15	.	CASNQGAFGNQPQHF
TRBJ2-2	TRBV19	16	.	CASSNRGRGNTGELFF
TRBJ2-7	TRBV27	13	.	CASSFDRGKGQYF
TRBJ1-2	TRBV28	14	.	CASRPIGGAYGYTF
TRBJ1-5	TRBV28	13	.	CASNQGARRPQHF
TRBJ2-3	TRBV5-4	17	.	CASSWEGGSYSTDTQYF
TRBJ1-3	TRBV9	12	.	CASSPLGNTIYF
TRBJ2-2	TRBV27	17	few	CASSRGGRYANTGELFF
TRBJ2-6	TRBV12-5	13	.	CASMGSGANVLTF
TRBJ2-5	TRBV5-6	15	.	CASSRTGRGGETQYF